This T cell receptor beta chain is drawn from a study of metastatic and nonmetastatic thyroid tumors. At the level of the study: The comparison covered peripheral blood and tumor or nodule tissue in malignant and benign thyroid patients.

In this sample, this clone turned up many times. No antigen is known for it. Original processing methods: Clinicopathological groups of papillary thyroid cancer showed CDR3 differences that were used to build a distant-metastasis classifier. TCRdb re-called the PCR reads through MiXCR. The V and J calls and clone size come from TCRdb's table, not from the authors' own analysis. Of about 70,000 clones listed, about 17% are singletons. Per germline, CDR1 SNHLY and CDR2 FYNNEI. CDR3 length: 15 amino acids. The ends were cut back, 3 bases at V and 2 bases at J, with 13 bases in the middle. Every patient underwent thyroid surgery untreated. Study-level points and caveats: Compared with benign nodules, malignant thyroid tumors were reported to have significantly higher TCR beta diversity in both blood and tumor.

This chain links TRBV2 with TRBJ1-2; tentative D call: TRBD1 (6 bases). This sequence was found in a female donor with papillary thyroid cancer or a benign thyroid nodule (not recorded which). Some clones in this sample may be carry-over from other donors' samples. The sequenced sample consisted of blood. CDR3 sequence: CASSEGWTANYGYTF. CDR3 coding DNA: TGTGCCAGCAGTGAGGGTTGGACAGCGAACTATGGCTACACCTTC. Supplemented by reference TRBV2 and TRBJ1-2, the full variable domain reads EPEVTQTPSHQVTQMGQEVILRCVPISNHLYFYWYRQILGQKVEFLVSFYNNEISEKSEIFDDQFSVERPDGSNFTLKIRSTKLEDSAMYFCASSEGWTANYGYTFGSGTRLTVV.